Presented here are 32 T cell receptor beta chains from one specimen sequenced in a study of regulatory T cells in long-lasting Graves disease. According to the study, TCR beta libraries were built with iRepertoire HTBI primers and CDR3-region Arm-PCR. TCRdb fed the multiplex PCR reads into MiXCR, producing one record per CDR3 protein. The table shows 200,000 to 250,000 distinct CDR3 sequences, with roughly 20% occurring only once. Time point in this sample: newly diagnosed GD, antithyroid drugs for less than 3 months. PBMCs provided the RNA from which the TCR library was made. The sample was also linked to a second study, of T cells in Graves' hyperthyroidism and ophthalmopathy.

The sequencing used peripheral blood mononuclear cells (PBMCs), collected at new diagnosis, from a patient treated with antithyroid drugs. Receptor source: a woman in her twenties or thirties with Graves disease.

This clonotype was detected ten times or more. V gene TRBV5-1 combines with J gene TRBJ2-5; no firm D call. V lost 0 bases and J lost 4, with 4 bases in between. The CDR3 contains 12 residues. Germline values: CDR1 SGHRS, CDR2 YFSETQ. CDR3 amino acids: CASSLDRETQYF. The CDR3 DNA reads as TGCGCCAGCAGCTTGGACAGAGAGACCCAGTACTTC.

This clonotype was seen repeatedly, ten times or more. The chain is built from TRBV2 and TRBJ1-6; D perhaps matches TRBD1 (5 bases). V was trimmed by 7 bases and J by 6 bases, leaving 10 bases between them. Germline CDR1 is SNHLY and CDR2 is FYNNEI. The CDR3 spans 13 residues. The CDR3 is CASTKRGNSPLHF. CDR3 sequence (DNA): TGTGCCAGCACCAAGAGGGGTAATTCACCCCTCCACTTT.

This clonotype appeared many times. The CDR3 nucleotides read TGTGCCAGCAGTTTATTAGGAAGGCCGGGGAGCTACACCTTC. Encoded protein: CASSLLGRPGSYTF. The genes are TRBV28 and TRBJ1-2; D is unresolved. Per the germline V gene, CDR1 is MDHEN and CDR2 is SYDVKM. The CDR3 is 14 amino acids. V was trimmed by 1 base and J by 9 bases, leaving 15 bases between them.

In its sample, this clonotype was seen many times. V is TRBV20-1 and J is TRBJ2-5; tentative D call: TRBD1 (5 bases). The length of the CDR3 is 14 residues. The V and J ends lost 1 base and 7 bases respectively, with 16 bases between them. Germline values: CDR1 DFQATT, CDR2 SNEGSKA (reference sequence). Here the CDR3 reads CSARGGTTAGTQYF. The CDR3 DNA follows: TGCAGTGCTAGAGGCGGTACGACAGCCGGGACCCAGTACTTC.

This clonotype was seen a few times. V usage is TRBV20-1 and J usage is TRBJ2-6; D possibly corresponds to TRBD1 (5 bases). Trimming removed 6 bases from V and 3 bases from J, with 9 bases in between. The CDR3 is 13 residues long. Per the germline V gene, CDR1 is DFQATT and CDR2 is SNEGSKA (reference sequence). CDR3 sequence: CSAQDNGANVLTF. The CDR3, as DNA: TGCAGTGCCCAGGACAATGGGGCCAACGTCCTGACTTTC.

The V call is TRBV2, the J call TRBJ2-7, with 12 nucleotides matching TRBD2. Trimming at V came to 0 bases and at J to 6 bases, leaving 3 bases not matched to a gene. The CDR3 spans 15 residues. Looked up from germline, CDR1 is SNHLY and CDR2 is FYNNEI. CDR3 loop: CASSEAVLAGGEQYF. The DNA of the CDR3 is TGTGCCAGCAGTGAAGCTGTACTAGCGGGGGGCGAGCAGTACTTC.

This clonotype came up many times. CDR3 protein: CASSLTGVNSPLHF. The CDR3 region has the DNA TGTGCCAGCAGCCTGACAGGGGTTAATTCACCCCTCCACTTT. The chain links TRBV7-9 to TRBJ1-6, with 8 bases fitting TRBD1. V lost 5 bases and J lost 6; bases outside the gene matches: 3. The CDR3 totals 14 residues. Germline V CDR1 and CDR2: SEHNR, FQNEAQ (reference sequence).

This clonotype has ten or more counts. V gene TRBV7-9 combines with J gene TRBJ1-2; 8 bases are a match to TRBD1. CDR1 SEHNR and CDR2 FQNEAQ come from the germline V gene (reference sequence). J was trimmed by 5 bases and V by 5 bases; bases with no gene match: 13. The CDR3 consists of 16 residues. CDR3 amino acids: CASSAGQGPTLYGYTF. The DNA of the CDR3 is TGTGCCAGCAGCGCCGGACAGGGTCCTACCCTTTATGGCTACACCTTC.

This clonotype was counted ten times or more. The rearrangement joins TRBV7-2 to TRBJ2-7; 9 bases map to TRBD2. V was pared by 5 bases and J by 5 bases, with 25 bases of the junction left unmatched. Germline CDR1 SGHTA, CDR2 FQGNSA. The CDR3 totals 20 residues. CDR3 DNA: TGTGCCAGCAGCCTCTCCTGGGGCACTGCGTTGAGGCGGGAGGGTGACGAGCAGTACTTC. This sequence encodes CASSLSWGTALRREGDEQYF.

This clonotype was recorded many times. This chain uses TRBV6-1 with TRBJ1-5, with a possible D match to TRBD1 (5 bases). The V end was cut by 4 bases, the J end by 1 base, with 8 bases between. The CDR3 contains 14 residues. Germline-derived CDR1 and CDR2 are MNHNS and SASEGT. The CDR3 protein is CASSARVSNQPQHF. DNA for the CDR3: TGTGCCAGCAGTGCCAGGGTAAGCAATCAGCCCCAGCATTTT.

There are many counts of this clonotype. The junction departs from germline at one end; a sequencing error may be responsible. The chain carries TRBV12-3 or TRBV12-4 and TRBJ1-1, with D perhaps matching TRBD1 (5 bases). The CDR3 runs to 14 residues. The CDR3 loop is CASSLGRGDTEAFF. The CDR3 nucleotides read TGTGCCAGCAGCTTAGGTAGGGGAGATACTGAAGCTTTCTTT.

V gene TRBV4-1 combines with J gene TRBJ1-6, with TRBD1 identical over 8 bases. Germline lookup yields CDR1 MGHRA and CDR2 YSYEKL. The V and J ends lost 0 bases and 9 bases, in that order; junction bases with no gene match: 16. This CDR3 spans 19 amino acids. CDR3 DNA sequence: TGCGCCAGCAGCCAAGATCCGCAGGGGGCAATTCCGAAGGGTTCACCCCTCCACTTT. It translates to CASSQDPQGAIPKGSPLHF.

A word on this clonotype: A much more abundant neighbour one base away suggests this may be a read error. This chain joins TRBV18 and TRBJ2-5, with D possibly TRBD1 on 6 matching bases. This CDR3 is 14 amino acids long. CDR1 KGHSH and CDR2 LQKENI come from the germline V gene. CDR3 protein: CASSPKPGVEAQYF. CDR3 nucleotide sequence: TGTGCCAGCTCACCGAAGCCAGGGGTAGAGGCCCAGTACTTC.

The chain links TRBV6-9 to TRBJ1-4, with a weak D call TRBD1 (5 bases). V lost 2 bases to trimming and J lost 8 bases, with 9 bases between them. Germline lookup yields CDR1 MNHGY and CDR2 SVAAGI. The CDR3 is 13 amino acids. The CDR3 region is CASSYTAGEKLFF. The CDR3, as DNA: TGTGCCAGCAGTTATACAGCAGGGGAAAAACTGTTTTTT.

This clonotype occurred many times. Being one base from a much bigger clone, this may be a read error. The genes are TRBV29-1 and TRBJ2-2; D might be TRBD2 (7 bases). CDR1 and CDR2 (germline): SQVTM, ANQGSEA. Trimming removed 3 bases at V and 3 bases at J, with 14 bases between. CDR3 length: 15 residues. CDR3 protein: CSVDPGGADTGELFF. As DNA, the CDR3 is TGCAGCGTTGATCCGGGGGGCGCGGACACCGGGGAGCTGTTTTTT.

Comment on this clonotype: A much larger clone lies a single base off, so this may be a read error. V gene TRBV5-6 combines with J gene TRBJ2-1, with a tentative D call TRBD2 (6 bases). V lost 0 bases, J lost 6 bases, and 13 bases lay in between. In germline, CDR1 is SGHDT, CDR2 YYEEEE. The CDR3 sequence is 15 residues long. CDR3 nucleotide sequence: TGTGCCAGCAGCTTGGCGGCGGGGTCGATCAATGAGCAGTTCTTC. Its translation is CASSLAAGSINEQFF.

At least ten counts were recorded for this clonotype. For the CDR3, the DNA is TGTGCCAGCAGCCCCGGGGGGACCCCTCAGCCCCAGCATTTT. Its translation: CASSPGGTPQPQHF. The rearrangement joins TRBV27 to TRBJ1-5; TRBD1 is a possible D gene (5 bases). CDR3 length: 14 amino acids. Between the trimmed V and J ends, which lost 6 bases and 6 bases, there was a span of 15 bases. Germline V gene lookup returns CDR1 MNHEY and CDR2 SMNVEV (reference sequence).

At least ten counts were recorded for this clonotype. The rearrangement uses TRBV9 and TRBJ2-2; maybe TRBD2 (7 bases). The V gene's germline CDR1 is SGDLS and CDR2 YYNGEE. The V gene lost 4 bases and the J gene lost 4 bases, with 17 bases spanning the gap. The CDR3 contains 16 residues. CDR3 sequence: CASSPRGGATTGELFF. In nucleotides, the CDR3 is TGTGCCAGCAGCCCTAGGGGGGGGGCTACCACCGGGGAGCTGTTTTTT.

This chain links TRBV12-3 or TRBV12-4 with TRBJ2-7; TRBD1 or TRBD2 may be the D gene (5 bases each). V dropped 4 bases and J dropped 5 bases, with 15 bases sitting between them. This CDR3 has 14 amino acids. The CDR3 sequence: CASSSGQGSNEQYF. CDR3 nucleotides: TGTGCCAGCAGTTCGGGGCAGGGCTCGAACGAGCAGTACTTC.

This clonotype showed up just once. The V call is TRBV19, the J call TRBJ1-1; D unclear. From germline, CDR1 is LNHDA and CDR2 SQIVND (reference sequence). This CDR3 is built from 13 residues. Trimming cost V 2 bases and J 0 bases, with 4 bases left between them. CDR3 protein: CASSISVNTEAFF. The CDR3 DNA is TGTGCCAGTAGTATATCAGTGAACACTGAAGCTTTCTTT.

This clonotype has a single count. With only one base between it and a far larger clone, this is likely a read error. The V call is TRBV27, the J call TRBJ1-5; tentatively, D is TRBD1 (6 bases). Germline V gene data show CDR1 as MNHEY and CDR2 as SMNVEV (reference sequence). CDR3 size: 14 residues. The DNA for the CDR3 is TGTGCCAACAGTTTAGCAGGGGGCAATCAGCCCCAGCATTTT. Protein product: CANSLAGGNQPQHF.

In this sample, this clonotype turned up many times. In DNA form, the CDR3 reads TGTGCCAGCAGCTCCCCCCGGAAGGTTCAGCATGAGCAGTTCTTC. Translating gives CASSSPRKVQHEQFF. The rearrangement links TRBV9 to TRBJ2-1; D gene ambiguous. This CDR3 contains 15 residues. From germline, CDR1 is SGDLS and CDR2 YYNGEE. The V end was cut by 4 bases, the J end by 8 bases, with 19 bases between.

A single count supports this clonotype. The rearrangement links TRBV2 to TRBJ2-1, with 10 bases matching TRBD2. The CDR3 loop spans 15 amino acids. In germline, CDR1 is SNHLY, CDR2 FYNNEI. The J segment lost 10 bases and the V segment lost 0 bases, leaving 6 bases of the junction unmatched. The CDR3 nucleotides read TGTGCCAGCAGTGAAGCGGCTAGCGGGAGATGGGAGCAGTTCTTC. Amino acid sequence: CASSEAASGRWEQFF.

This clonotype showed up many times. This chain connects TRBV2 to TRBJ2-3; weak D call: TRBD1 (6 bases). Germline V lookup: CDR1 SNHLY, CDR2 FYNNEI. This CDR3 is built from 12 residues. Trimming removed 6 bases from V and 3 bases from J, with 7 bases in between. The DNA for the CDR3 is TGTGCCAGCAGCCAGGGGACAGATACGCAGTATTTT. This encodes CASSQGTDTQYF. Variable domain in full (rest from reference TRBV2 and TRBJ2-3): EPEVTQTPSHQVTQMGQEVILRCVPISNHLYFYWYRQILGQKVEFLVSFYNNEISEKSEIFDDQFSVERPDGSNFTLKIRSTKLEDSAMYFCASSQGTDTQYFGPGTRLTVL.

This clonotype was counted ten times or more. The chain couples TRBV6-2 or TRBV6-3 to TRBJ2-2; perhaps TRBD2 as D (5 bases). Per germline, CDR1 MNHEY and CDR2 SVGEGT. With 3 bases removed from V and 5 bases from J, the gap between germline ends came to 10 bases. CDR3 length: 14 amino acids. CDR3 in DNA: TGTGCCAGCAGTTATTACCCGGGAACCGGGGAGCTGTTTTTT. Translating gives CASSYYPGTGELFF.

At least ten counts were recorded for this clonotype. For the CDR3, the DNA is TGTGCCAGCAGTATCCAGGGACAGTCACAGCCCCAGCATTTT. Amino acid sequence: CASSIQGQSQPQHF. This chain uses TRBV6-1 with TRBJ1-5, with 7 bases fitting TRBD1. V shed 5 bases, J shed 7 bases, and the junction held 8 bases outside the gene matches. Germline CDR1 and CDR2: MNHNS and SASEGT. The length of the CDR3 is 14 residues.

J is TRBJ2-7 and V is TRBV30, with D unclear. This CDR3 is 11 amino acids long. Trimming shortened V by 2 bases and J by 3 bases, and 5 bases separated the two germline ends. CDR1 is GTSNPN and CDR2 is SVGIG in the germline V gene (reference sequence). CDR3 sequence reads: CAWSQFYEQYF. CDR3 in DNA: TGTGCCTGGAGTCAGTTCTACGAGCAGTACTTC.

The DNA of the CDR3 is TGTGCCAGCAGTTTAGAGCTAGCGGGAGGCTACAATGAGCAGTTCTTC. Protein: CASSLELAGGYNEQFF. The rearrangement joins TRBV28 to TRBJ2-1; 11 nucleotides match TRBD2. In germline, CDR1 is MDHEN, CDR2 SYDVKM. V shed 2 bases, J shed 3 bases, and the junction held 3 bases outside the gene matches. The CDR3 covers 16 residues.

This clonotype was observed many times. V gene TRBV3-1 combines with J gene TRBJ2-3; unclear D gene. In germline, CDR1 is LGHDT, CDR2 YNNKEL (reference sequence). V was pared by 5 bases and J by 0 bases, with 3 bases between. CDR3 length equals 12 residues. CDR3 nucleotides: TGTGCCAGCAGCTGGAGCACAGATACGCAGTATTTT. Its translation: CASSWSTDTQYF.

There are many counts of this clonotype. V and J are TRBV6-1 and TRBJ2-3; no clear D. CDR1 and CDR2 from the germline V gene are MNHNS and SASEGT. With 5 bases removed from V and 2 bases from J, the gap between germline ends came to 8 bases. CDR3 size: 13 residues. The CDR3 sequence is CASSPRITDTQYF. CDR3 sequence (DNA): TGTGCCAGCAGTCCGAGGATCACAGATACGCAGTATTTT.

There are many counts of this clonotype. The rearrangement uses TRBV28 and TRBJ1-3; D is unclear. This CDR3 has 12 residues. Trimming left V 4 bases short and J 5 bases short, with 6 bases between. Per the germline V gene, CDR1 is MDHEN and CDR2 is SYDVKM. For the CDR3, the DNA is TGTGCCAGCAGTTCCGGGCGAAACACCATATATTTT. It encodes CASSSGRNTIYF. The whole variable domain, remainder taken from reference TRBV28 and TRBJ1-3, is DVKVTQSSRYLVKRTGEKVFLECVQDMDHENMFWYRQDPGLGLRLIYFSYDVKMKEKGDIPEGYSVSREKKERFSLILESASTNQTSMYLCASSSGRNTIYFGEGSWLTVV.

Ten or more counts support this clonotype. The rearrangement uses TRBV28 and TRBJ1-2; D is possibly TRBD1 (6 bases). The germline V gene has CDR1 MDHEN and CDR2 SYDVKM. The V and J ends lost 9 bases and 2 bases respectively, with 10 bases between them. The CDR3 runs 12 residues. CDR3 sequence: CASTGKNYGYTF. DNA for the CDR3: TGTGCCAGTACAGGGAAAAACTATGGCTACACCTTC.